Each of the 32 T cell receptor beta chains below was sequenced from the same sample in a study of T-cell memory formation after mild COVID-19 (dated by TCRdb to 2020 to 2023). Libraries were built with 5' RACE. The sequencer was an Illumina NovaSeq 6000. TCRdb trimmed the raw reads at Q25, called clones with MiXCR and kept productive beta chains. For every CDR3 protein sequence, its rows merge into one entry that carries the most common genes and DNA. Recorded for this sample are over 300,000 distinct CDR3 sequences; more than 20% of them occurred a single time. Roughly 23% of the sample belongs to the ten largest clones. The sequencing sample was made of PBMCs or a T cell subset sorted from them (not recorded which). The source of these receptors is a man between 18 and 35 years old who had mild COVID-19 (a few samples of this study predate the infection). The sample titles of this study are shuffled in the database, so cell type and time point are left out; the donor was told from shared clones.

This clonotype came up a few times. V and J are TRBV5-8 and TRBJ1-5; no clear D. The CDR3 loop spans 11 amino acids. V lost 0 bases, J lost 14 bases, and 9 bases lay in between. In germline, CDR1 is SGHTS, CDR2 YDEGEE. The CDR3 is CASSLASREHF. CDR3 nucleotide sequence: TGTGCCAGCAGCTTGGCAAGCCGGGAGCATTTT.

This clonotype was observed a few times. The V and J genes are TRBV9 and TRBJ2-3; D might be TRBD1 (6 bases). V was clipped by 1 base and J by 5 bases, with 14 bases between them. The CDR3 loop spans 15 amino acids. Germline CDR1 reads SGDLS; CDR2 reads YYNGEE. Here the CDR3 DNA reads TGTGCCAGCAGCGTAAGCGGACAGAGGGGAGATACGCAGTATTTT. This codes for CASSVSGQRGDTQYF.

This clonotype was counted a few times. The genes are TRBV19 and TRBJ2-2; the match to TRBD1 covers 7 bases. J was trimmed by 4 bases and V by 6 bases; bases with no gene match: 2. Germline V gene lookup returns CDR1 LNHDA and CDR2 SQIVND (reference sequence). CDR3 length: 13 residues. CDR3 bases: TGTGCCAGTAGGCCAGGGGGCACCGGGGAGCTGTTTTTT. Translating it yields CASRPGGTGELFF.

The CDR3 DNA reads as TGCAGTCCCCGCACAGATACGCAGTATTTT. Its protein is CSPRTDTQYF. The V and J genes are TRBV20-1 and TRBJ2-3, with D hard to call. Trimming shortened V by 8 bases and J by 1 base, and 4 bases separated the two germline ends. There are 10 residues in the CDR3. The V gene's germline CDR1 is DFQATT and CDR2 SNEGSKA (reference sequence).

The chain recombines TRBV6-5 with TRBJ2-4; weak D call: TRBD1 (5 bases). Trimming removed 4 bases from V and 8 bases from J, with 12 bases in between. Germline CDR1 MNHEY, CDR2 SVGAGI. This CDR3 has 13 amino acids. In DNA form, the CDR3 reads TGTGCCAGCAGTTCCAGGGTGTTGGACATTCAGTACTTC. Its translation: CASSSRVLDIQYF.

The rearrangement links TRBV3-1 to TRBJ1-1; 11 bases fit TRBD1. With 4 bases clipped from V and 1 base from J, the junction kept 5 bases outside the gene matches. The CDR3 runs 16 residues. Germline CDR1 LGHDT, CDR2 YNNKEL (reference sequence). The CDR3 reads CASSPGQGVGNTEAFF. The CDR3 DNA reads TGTGCCAGCAGCCCGGGACAGGGGGTGGGGAACACTGAAGCTTTCTTT. Full variable domain (outside the CDR3, taken from reference TRBV3-1 and TRBJ1-1): DTAVSQTPKYLVTQMGNDKSIKCEQNLGHDTMYWYKQDSKKFLKIMFSYNNKELIINETVPNRFSPKSPDKAHLNLHINSLELGDSAVYFCASSPGQGVGNTEAFFGQGTRLTVV.

This clonotype appeared a few times. CDR3 protein: CASTPWAPRLKTGELFF. In DNA, the CDR3 is TGTGCCAGCACCCCGTGGGCCCCTAGATTGAAAACCGGGGAGCTGTTTTTT. The J gene is TRBJ2-2, the V gene TRBV7-9; no reliable D call. V lost 7 bases to trimming and J lost 5 bases, with 23 bases between them. CDR3 size: 17 residues. Germline assignment: CDR1 SEHNR and CDR2 FQNEAQ (reference sequence).

J is TRBJ1-6 and V is TRBV27; no firm D call. CDR1 and CDR2 (germline): MNHEY, SMNVEV (reference sequence). Between the trimmed V and J ends, which lost 3 bases and 0 bases, there was a span of 12 bases. The CDR3 loop spans 17 amino acids. CDR3 amino acids: CASSFRSLSSYNSPLHF. The CDR3 nucleotides are TGTGCCAGCAGTTTTCGCTCGCTAAGCTCCTATAATTCACCCCTCCACTTT.

The J gene is TRBJ1-6, the V gene TRBV28; D is ambiguous. Trimming cost V 0 bases and J 5 bases, with 5 bases left between them. Germline CDR1 is MDHEN and CDR2 is SYDVKM. This CDR3 spans 14 amino acids. The CDR3 DNA sequence: TGTGCCAGCAGTTTATGGGGAGATAATTCACCCCTCCACTTT. This codes for CASSLWGDNSPLHF.

The chain couples TRBV7-6 to TRBJ1-1; D is unclear. Germline CDR1 SGHVS, CDR2 FNYEAQ. The CDR3 covers 13 residues. V lost 3 bases and J 3 bases, leaving 8 bases between the germline ends. Written as DNA, the CDR3 is TGTGCCAGCAGCTTGCGAAGGCACACTGAAGCTTTCTTT. Translated: CASSLRRHTEAFF.

J is TRBJ2-1 and V is TRBV3-1; D is undetermined. This CDR3 is 15 amino acids long. Trimming cost V 4 bases and J 8 bases, with 18 bases left between them. Germline CDR1 and CDR2: LGHDT and YNNKEL (reference sequence). The CDR3 DNA is TGTGCCAGCAGCCCCCCTGGGTTTGGGCTCGATGAGCAGTTCTTC. Encoded protein: CASSPPGFGLDEQFF.

This chain connects TRBV4-3 to TRBJ2-5; 8 positions agree with TRBD1. V lost 3 bases, J lost 4 bases, and 4 bases stayed unmatched. The germline V gene has CDR1 LGHNA and CDR2 YSLEER. CDR3 length: 14 residues. In DNA form, the CDR3 reads TGCGCCAGCAGCCAGGGACAGGTCCCAGAGACCCAGTACTTC. It yields the protein CASSQGQVPETQYF.

The V and J genes are TRBV7-2 and TRBJ2-7; the D is unclear. Germline values: CDR1 SGHTA, CDR2 FQGNSA. The CDR3 contains 15 residues. V was cut by 1 base and J by 0 bases, with 10 bases left in between. This chain's CDR3 is CASSLGATGSYEQYF. CDR3 bases: TGTGCCAGCAGCTTAGGCGCGACTGGCTCCTACGAGCAGTACTTC.

This clonotype was counted only a few times. CDR3 region: CSVGEPPMRNGYTF. For the CDR3, the DNA is TGCAGCGTCGGGGAGCCACCCATGAGGAATGGCTACACCTTC. The chain is built from TRBV29-1 and TRBJ1-2; D not certain. The CDR3 spans 14 residues. Germline V gives CDR1 SQVTM, CDR2 ANQGSEA. Trimming left V 6 bases short and J 6 bases short, with 20 bases between.

The rearrangement joins TRBV6-6 to TRBJ1-5; possible D gene TRBD1, 5 bases. V gave up 4 bases and J gave up 3 bases, with 10 bases separating them. This CDR3 has 14 residues. CDR1 MNHNY and CDR2 SVGAGI come from the germline V gene (reference sequence). Here the CDR3 DNA reads TGTGCCAGCAGTTCGTTCAGGGACAATCAGCCCCAGCATTTT. Protein product: CASSSFRDNQPQHF.

J is TRBJ1-2 and V is TRBV5-1; the D is unclear. This CDR3 has 15 residues. Germline assignment: CDR1 SGHRS and CDR2 YFSETQ. Trimming took 5 bases from V and 0 from J, leaving 14 bases between them. Written as DNA, the CDR3 is TGCGCCAGCAGTATTGATTCGGGGTCTAACTATGGCTACACCTTC. Encoded protein: CASSIDSGSNYGYTF.

The chain has TRBV7-6 and TRBJ1-2; no clear D. Germline lookup yields CDR1 SGHVS and CDR2 FNYEAQ. This CDR3 has 13 amino acids. V lost 2 bases and J 3 bases, leaving 7 bases between the germline ends. CDR3 DNA sequence: TGTGCCAGCAGCTTATGGGCGGACTATGGCTACACCTTC. This sequence encodes CASSLWADYGYTF. The full variable domain, in which reference TRBV7-6 and TRBJ1-2 provide the parts outside the CDR3, is GAGVSQSPRYKVTKRGQDVALRCDPISGHVSLYWYRQALGQGPEFLTYFNYEAQQDKSGLPNDRFSAERPEGSISTLTIQRTEQRDSAMYRCASSLWADYGYTFGSGTRLTVV.

The J gene is TRBJ2-5, the V gene TRBV6-5, with TRBD2 matching over 7 bases. Germline CDR1 is MNHEY and CDR2 is SVGAGI. CDR3 length equals 13 residues. V was clipped by 6 bases and J by 6 bases; unmatched bases: 7. CDR3 sequence (DNA): TGTGCCAGCAGGGGGAGGGAGTCCAAGACCCAGTACTTC. It specifies CASRGRESKTQYF.

The chain joins TRBV7-2 to TRBJ2-1, with D perhaps TRBD1 or TRBD2 (5 bases each). V lost 0 bases to trimming and J lost 5 bases, with 8 bases between them. The CDR3 has 14 amino acids. Per the germline V gene, CDR1 is SGHTA and CDR2 is FQGNSA. Here the CDR3 reads CASSLAVGDNEQFF. CDR3 DNA: TGTGCCAGCAGCTTAGCGGTGGGGGACAATGAGCAGTTCTTC.

V gene TRBV7-8 combines with J gene TRBJ2-7; perhaps TRBD1 as D (5 bases). There are 13 residues in the CDR3. The V end was cut by 2 bases, the J end by 3 bases, with 8 bases between. Germline-derived CDR1 and CDR2 are SGHVS and FQNEAQ. In DNA, the CDR3 is TGTGCCAGCAGCTTATCGACAGACTACGAGCAGTACTTC. As protein: CASSLSTDYEQYF.

The gene calls are TRBV4-3 and TRBJ2-3, with TRBD2 as a possible D gene (8 bases). Germline V gives CDR1 LGHNA, CDR2 YSLEER. The CDR3 loop spans 17 amino acids. V was pared by 5 bases and J by 7 bases, with 25 bases between. CDR3 residues: CASSRGLFGGADNTQYF. CDR3 in DNA: TGCGCCAGCAGCAGGGGGCTTTTCGGGGGGGCCGATAATACGCAGTATTTT.

This clonotype was seen once. The CDR3 carries no conserved terminal phenylalanine or tryptophan, so it likely arises from a read error. The V gene is TRBV5-1, the J gene TRBJ2-1; D is perhaps TRBD1 (6 bases). The germline V gene has CDR1 SGHRS and CDR2 YFSETQ. The CDR3 has 15 amino acids. V lost 5 bases, J lost 2 bases, and 14 bases lay in between. The CDR3 DNA is TGCGCCAGCAGGCCCCTCGGACAGACCTACAATGAGCAGTTCTCC. Translation: CASRPLGQTYNEQFS.

The sample holds a few counts of this clonotype. The CDR3, as DNA: TGTGCCAGCAGTGACAGGGTTTCGAACGAGCAGTACGTC. The encoded protein is CASSDRVSNEQYV. This chain uses TRBV6-1 with TRBJ2-7; D possibly corresponds to TRBD1 (5 bases). CDR3 length equals 13 residues. Germline V gene lookup returns CDR1 MNHNS and CDR2 SASEGT. With 3 bases removed from V and 5 bases from J, the gap between germline ends came to 11 bases.

This clonotype was seen only a few times. CDR3 bases: TGTGCCAGCAGTTTGGGGTCAGTTTCTGGAAACACCATATATTTT. Translated, it gives CASSLGSVSGNTIYF. V is TRBV28 and J is TRBJ1-3; D unclear. The germline V gene has CDR1 MDHEN and CDR2 SYDVKM. V was pared by 3 bases and J by 1 base, with 10 bases between. This CDR3 has 15 amino acids. The full variable domain, its missing parts supplied by reference TRBV28 and TRBJ1-3, is DVKVTQSSRYLVKRTGEKVFLECVQDMDHENMFWYRQDPGLGLRLIYFSYDVKMKEKGDIPEGYSVSREKKERFSLILESASTNQTSMYLCASSLGSVSGNTIYFGEGSWLTVV.

The chain carries TRBV12-3 or TRBV12-4 and TRBJ2-7; D is uncertain. The CDR3 is 14 residues long. Trimming removed 1 base from V and 3 bases from J, with 10 bases in between. CDR3 DNA sequence: TGTGCCAGCAGTTTAGATGGGCCTTACTACGAGCAGTACTTC. Protein sequence: CASSLDGPYYEQYF.

The chain uses TRBV2 and TRBJ2-7, with 10 bases lining up with TRBD1. The CDR3 contains 12 residues. Germline CDR1 is SNHLY and CDR2 is FYNNEI. V shed 9 bases, J shed 9 bases, and the junction held 8 bases outside the gene matches. CDR3 sequence: CASRDRGRRQYF. CDR3 bases: TGTGCCAGTCGGGACAGGGGCCGCAGGCAGTACTTC.

This clonotype was detected only a few times. The genes are TRBV7-2 and TRBJ1-1; no clear D. The CDR3 loop spans 13 amino acids. The germline CDR1 and CDR2 sequences are SGHTA and FQGNSA. With 4 bases removed from V and 7 bases from J, the gap between germline ends came to 13 bases. The CDR3 sequence is CASSSTPELEAFF. CDR3 in DNA: TGTGCCAGCAGCTCCACCCCTGAACTTGAAGCTTTCTTT.

CDR3 protein: CASSLEGSSRGYTF. CDR3 in DNA: TGCGCCAGCAGCTTGGAGGGGAGTTCCAGGGGCTACACCTTC. V and J are TRBV5-1 and TRBJ1-2, with D possibly being TRBD1 (5 bases). This CDR3 is 14 amino acids long. The germline V gene has CDR1 SGHRS and CDR2 YFSETQ. Trimming pared 0 bases from V and 8 bases from J, leaving 14 bases between.

This clonotype came up a few times. The rearrangement joins TRBV5-1 to TRBJ2-3; 7 bases map to TRBD2. CDR1 is SGHRS and CDR2 is YFSETQ in the germline V gene. The CDR3 has 13 amino acids. Unmatched junction bases numbered 2, after V lost 4 bases and J lost 3 bases. The CDR3 DNA reads TGCGCCAGCAGCCGGGGGGTTACAGATACGCAGTATTTT. Amino acids: CASSRGVTDTQYF.

This clonotype was seen more than once but under ten times. The chain joins TRBV6-2 or TRBV6-3 to TRBJ2-1, with D possibly matching TRBD2 (5 bases). Germline V lookup: CDR1 MNHEY, CDR2 SVGEGT. This CDR3 is built from 11 residues. Trimming removed 6 bases at V and 6 bases at J, with 6 bases between. The CDR3 loop is CASRDFNEQFF. The CDR3 DNA follows: TGTGCCAGCAGGGACTTCAATGAGCAGTTCTTC.

The table lists this clonotype with a few counts. This sequence joins TRBV7-2 and TRBJ2-7; 8 nucleotides line up with TRBD2. This CDR3 contains 15 residues. The germline gives CDR1 SGHTA, CDR2 FQGNSA. With V trimmed by 1 base and J by 2 bases, 4 bases remained unmatched. CDR3: CASSLVIGGAYEQYF. CDR3 coding DNA: TGTGCCAGCAGCTTAGTCATCGGGGGGGCCTACGAGCAGTACTTC.

The rearrangement uses TRBV18 and TRBJ2-7, with 9 nucleotides matching TRBD2. V dropped 3 bases and J dropped 2; count of bases not matched to a gene: 14. Germline V CDR1 and CDR2: KGHSH, LQKENI. The CDR3 is 18 residues long. CDR3 sequence reads: CASSPRTSGLHPTYEQYV. CDR3 nucleotide sequence: TGTGCCAGCTCACCTCGTACTAGCGGGCTCCACCCCACCTACGAGCAGTACGTC.